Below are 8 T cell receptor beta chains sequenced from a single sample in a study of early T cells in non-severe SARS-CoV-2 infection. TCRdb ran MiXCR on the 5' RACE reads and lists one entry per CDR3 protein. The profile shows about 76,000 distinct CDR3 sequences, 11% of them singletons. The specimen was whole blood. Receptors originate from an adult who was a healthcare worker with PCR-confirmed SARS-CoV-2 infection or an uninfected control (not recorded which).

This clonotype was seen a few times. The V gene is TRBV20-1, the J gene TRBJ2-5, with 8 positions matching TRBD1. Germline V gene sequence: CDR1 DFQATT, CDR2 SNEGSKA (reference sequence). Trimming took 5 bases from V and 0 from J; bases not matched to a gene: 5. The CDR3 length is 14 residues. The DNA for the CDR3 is TGCAGTGCTTACAGGGGGATTAACCAAGAGACCCAGTACTTC. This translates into CSAYRGINQETQYF.

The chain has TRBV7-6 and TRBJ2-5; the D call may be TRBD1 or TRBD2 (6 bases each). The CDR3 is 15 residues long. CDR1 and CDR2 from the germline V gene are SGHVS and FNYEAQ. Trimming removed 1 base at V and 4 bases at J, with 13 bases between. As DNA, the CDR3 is TGTGCCAGCAGCTTAGAGGGGGGACGGGCAGAGACCCAGTACTTC. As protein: CASSLEGGRAETQYF. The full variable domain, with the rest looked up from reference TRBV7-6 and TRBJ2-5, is GAGVSQSPRYKVTKRGQDVALRCDPISGHVSLYWYRQALGQGPEFLTYFNYEAQQDKSGLPNDRFSAERPEGSISTLTIQRTEQRDSAMYRCASSLEGGRAETQYFGPGTRLLVL.

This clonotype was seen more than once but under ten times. The CDR3 loop is CASSQGTGDSGNTIYF. The CDR3 DNA reads as TGCGCCAGCAGCCAAGGGACAGGAGACTCTGGAAACACCATATATTTT. This rearrangement joins TRBV5-1 to TRBJ1-3; 8 nucleotides line up with TRBD1. V lost 4 bases to trimming and J lost 0 bases; unmatched junction nucleotides: 6. The CDR3 loop spans 16 amino acids. Germline values: CDR1 SGHRS, CDR2 YFSETQ.

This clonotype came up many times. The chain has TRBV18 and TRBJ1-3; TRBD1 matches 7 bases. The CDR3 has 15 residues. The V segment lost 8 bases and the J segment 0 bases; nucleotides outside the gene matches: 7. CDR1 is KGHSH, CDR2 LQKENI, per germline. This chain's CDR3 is CASASGTDSGNTIYF. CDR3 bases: TGTGCCAGCGCCAGCGGGACAGACTCTGGAAACACCATATATTTT.

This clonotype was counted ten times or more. The CDR3, as DNA: TGCAGTGCCCCCGGCGGGACAGGCGCACCCCTCCACTTT. Its protein product is CSAPGGTGAPLHF. This chain links TRBV20-1 with TRBJ1-6, with 8 bases identical to TRBD1. The CDR3 sequence is 13 residues long. Germline V gene data show CDR1 as DFQATT and CDR2 as SNEGSKA (reference sequence). V lost 6 bases to trimming and J lost 11 bases; unmatched junction nucleotides: 9.

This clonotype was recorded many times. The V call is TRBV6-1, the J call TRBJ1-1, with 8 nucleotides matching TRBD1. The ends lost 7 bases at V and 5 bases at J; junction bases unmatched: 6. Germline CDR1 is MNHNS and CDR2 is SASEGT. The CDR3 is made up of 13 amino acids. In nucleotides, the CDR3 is TGTGCCAGCACAGGGGGCAGGGGTACTGAAGCTTTCTTT. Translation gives CASTGGRGTEAFF.

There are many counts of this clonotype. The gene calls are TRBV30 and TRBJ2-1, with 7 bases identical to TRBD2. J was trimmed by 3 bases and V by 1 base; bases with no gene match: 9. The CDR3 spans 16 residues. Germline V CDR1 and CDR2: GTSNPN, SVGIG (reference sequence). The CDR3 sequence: CAWSDFSGGNYNEQFF. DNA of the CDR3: TGTGCCTGGAGTGATTTTTCGGGGGGAAACTACAATGAGCAGTTCTTC.

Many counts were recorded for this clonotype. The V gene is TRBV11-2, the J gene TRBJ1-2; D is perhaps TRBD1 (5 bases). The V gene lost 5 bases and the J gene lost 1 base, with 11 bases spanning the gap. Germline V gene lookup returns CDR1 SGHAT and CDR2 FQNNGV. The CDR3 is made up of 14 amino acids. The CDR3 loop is CASSRRGHNYGYTF. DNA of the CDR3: TGTGCCAGCAGCCGGCGGGGCCATAACTATGGCTACACCTTC. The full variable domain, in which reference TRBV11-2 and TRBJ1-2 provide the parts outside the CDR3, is EAGVAQSPRYKIIEKRQSVAFWCNPISGHATLYWYQQILGQGPKLLIQFQNNGVVDDSQLPKDRFSAERLKGVDSTLKIQPAKLEDSAVYLCASSRRGHNYGYTFGSGTRLTVV.